This note documents a single T cell receptor beta chain sequence. This entry comes from a study of shared clonotypes between healthy human individuals. Sequencing used immunoSEQ multiplex PCR; TCRdb keeps in-frame clones, though not all of them. The sample lists some 2,500,000 clones, 85% to 95% occurring once. CD4+ cells were split into CD45RA+ naive and CD45RA-negative memory subsets. CDR3 length: 14 amino acids. Germline V lookup: CDR1 SGHAT, CDR2 FQNNGV. V was shortened by 3 bases and J by 2 bases, with 10 bases between the two germline ends. The genes are TRBV11-2 and TRBJ2-5; D call uncertain. The clonotype originates from a man younger than 30 in good health. Some clones in this sample may be carry-over from other donors' samples. Sample: naive CD4+ T cells from PBMCs. Specified subset: CD45RA+ positively selected. CDR3 residues: CASSFRGVQETQYF. CDR3 bases: TGTGCCAGCAGCTTTCGAGGTGTTCAAGAGACCCAGTACTTC.